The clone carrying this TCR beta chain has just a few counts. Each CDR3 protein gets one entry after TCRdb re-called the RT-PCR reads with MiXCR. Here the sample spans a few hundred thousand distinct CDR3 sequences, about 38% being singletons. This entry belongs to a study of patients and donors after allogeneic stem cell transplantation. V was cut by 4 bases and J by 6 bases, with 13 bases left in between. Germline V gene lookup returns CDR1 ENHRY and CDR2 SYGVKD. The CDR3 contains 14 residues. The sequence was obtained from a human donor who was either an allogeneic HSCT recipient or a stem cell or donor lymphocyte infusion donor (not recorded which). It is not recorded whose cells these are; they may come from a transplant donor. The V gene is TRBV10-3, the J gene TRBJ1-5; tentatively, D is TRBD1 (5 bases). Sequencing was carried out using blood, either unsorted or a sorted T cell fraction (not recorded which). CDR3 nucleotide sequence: TGTGCCATCAGTGCACTCAGGGATGGTCAGCCCCAGCATTTT. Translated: CAISALRDGQPQHF.